What follows are 28 T cell receptor beta chains derived from one specimen sequenced in a study of blood T cell repertoires in COVID-19. Clones were read by immunoSEQ multiplex PCR, and TCRdb kept only the in-frame ones, dropping some. The data show hundreds of thousands of clones, 75% to 90% seen once. Material: peripheral blood. These receptors were taken from a woman in her 30s who had recovered from COVID-19.

This clone was seen only a few times. The chain carries TRBV4-1 and TRBJ2-3; 7 nucleotides agree with TRBD1. The CDR3 runs 15 residues. The V and J ends lost 3 bases and 4 bases, in that order; junction bases with no gene match: 7. Per the germline V gene, CDR1 is MGHRA and CDR2 is YSYEKL. CDR3 in amino acids: CASSHWTGLADTQYF. DNA for the CDR3: TGCGCCAGCAGCCATTGGACAGGCCTAGCAGATACGCAGTATTTT.

As regards this clone: The sample contains more than one DNA sequence encoding this CDR3. The rearrangement uses TRBV19 and TRBJ1-1; D may be TRBD1 (6 bases). In germline, CDR1 is LNHDA, CDR2 SQIVND (reference sequence). The V end lost 8 bases, the J end lost 4 bases, and 11 bases lay between the germline ends. CDR3 length equals 12 residues. CDR3: CASRAGATEAFF. In nucleotides, the CDR3 is TGTGCCAGTCGTGCAGGGGCCACTGAAGCTTTCTTT.

This chain joins TRBV28 and TRBJ2-7; 10 bases are a match to TRBD2. The CDR3 covers 15 residues. The V gene end was trimmed by 7 bases and the J gene end by 4 bases; junction bases not matched to a gene: 10. Germline loops: CDR1 MDHEN, CDR2 SYDVKM. The CDR3 DNA sequence: TGTGCCAGCACGGCTAGCGGGAGTGCTGCGTACGAGCAGTACTTC. It yields the protein CASTASGSAAYEQYF. Looking up the rest from reference TRBV28 and TRBJ2-7 gives the full variable domain: DVKVTQSSRYLVKRTGEKVFLECVQDMDHENMFWYRQDPGLGLRLIYFSYDVKMKEKGDIPEGYSVSREKKERFSLILESASTNQTSMYLCASTASGSAAYEQYFGPGTRLTVT.

This rearrangement joins TRBV7-3 to TRBJ2-5; 13 nucleotides line up with TRBD2. V shed 5 bases, J shed 3 bases, and the junction held 3 bases outside the gene matches. The CDR3 runs 15 residues. Germline V lookup: CDR1 SGHTA, CDR2 FQGTGA. The CDR3 DNA is TGTGCCAGCAGCGAGGGACTAGCGGGAAAAGAGACCCAGTACTTC. Encoded protein: CASSEGLAGKETQYF.

This clone has only a few counts. CDR3 protein: CASSLRGSTEAFF. In nucleotides, the CDR3 is TGTGCCAGCAGCTTAAGAGGTAGCACTGAAGCTTTCTTT. The genes are TRBV3-1 (or the pseudogene TRBV3-2) and TRBJ1-1; the D is unclear. Germline-derived CDR1 and CDR2 are LGHDT and YNNKEL (reference sequence). The CDR3 has 13 residues. V lost 5 bases and J 4 bases, leaving 11 bases between the germline ends.

The chain has TRBV11-1 and TRBJ2-2; tentatively, D is TRBD2 (6 bases). Deletions cut 1 base from V and 7 bases from J, with 7 bases between. CDR3 length equals 13 residues. CDR1 and CDR2 from the germline V gene are SGHAT and FQDESV (reference sequence). The chain's CDR3 is CASSLGGDGELFF. The DNA of the CDR3 is TGTGCCAGCAGCTTAGGCGGGGACGGGGAGCTGTTTTTT.

This sequence joins TRBV30 and TRBJ2-7; tentatively, D is TRBD2 (5 bases). Germline V lookup: CDR1 GTSNPN, CDR2 SVGIG (reference sequence). The CDR3 sequence is 13 residues long. Trimming shortened V by 4 bases and J by 2 bases, and 12 bases separated the two germline ends. CDR3 loop: CAWMRGGTYEQYF. DNA for the CDR3: TGTGCCTGGATGCGCGGAGGCACCTACGAGCAGTACTTC. Looking up the rest from reference TRBV30 and TRBJ2-7 gives the full variable domain: SQTIHQWPATLVQPVGSPLSLECTVEGTSNPNLYWYRQAAGRGLQLLFYSVGIGQISSEVPQNLSASRPQDRQFILSSKKLLLSDSGFYLCAWMRGGTYEQYFGPGTRLTVT.

The chain recombines TRBV5-4 with TRBJ2-7; the D gene is possibly TRBD2 (5 bases). The V end was cut by 4 bases, the J end by 3 bases, with 14 bases between. Per germline, CDR1 SGHNT and CDR2 YYREEE (reference sequence). The length of the CDR3 is 14 residues. The CDR3 region has the DNA TGTGCCAGCAGCCTGACTACTTCTATCTACGAGCAGTACTTC. Its translation: CASSLTTSIYEQYF.

Only one count was recorded for this clone. The chain carries TRBV2 and TRBJ2-2; 13 bases map to TRBD2. The CDR3 sequence is 17 residues long. The germline V gene has CDR1 SNHLY and CDR2 FYNNEI. V dropped 2 bases and J dropped 6; count of bases not matched to a gene: 6. The CDR3 DNA is TGTGCCAGCAGTGAACGGTCGACTAGCGGGAGGTCCGGGGAGCTGTTTTTT. This encodes CASSERSTSGRSGELFF. The whole variable domain, filled in from reference TRBV2 and TRBJ2-2, reads EPEVTQTPSHQVTQMGQEVILRCVPISNHLYFYWYRQILGQKVEFLVSFYNNEISEKSEIFDDQFSVERPDGSNFTLKIRSTKLEDSAMYFCASSERSTSGRSGELFFGEGSRLTVL.

The V and J genes are TRBV28 and TRBJ1-2; 9 bases match TRBD1. There are 15 residues in the CDR3. Looked up from germline, CDR1 is MDHEN and CDR2 is SYDVKM. With 5 bases clipped from V and 4 bases from J, the junction kept 8 bases outside the gene matches. The CDR3 loop reads CASSQPTGGSYGYTF. In nucleotides, the CDR3 is TGTGCCAGCAGTCAACCCACAGGGGGCAGCTATGGCTACACCTTC.

The genes are TRBV6-2 or TRBV6-3 and TRBJ2-3; perhaps TRBD2 as D (5 bases). This CDR3 is built from 16 residues. V dropped 2 bases and J dropped 1 base, with 13 bases sitting between them. The germline CDR1 and CDR2 sequences are MNHEY and SVGEGT. DNA for the CDR3: TGTGCCAGCAGTTACCCAACTAGTTTTGGCACAGATACGCAGTATTTT. Its translation is CASSYPTSFGTDTQYF.

V and J are TRBV18 and TRBJ1-5; no clear D. This CDR3 has 15 residues. The germline V gene has CDR1 KGHSH and CDR2 LQKENI. V lost 0 bases, J lost 5 bases, and 11 bases lay in between. DNA of the CDR3: TGTGCCAGCTCACCACCCGGCAGGAACGATCAGCCCCAGCATTTT. Translation: CASSPPGRNDQPQHF.

This rearrangement joins TRBV7-9 to TRBJ2-3; D possibly corresponds to TRBD2 (5 bases). Germline V gene lookup returns CDR1 SEHNR and CDR2 FQNEAQ (reference sequence). V gave up 5 bases and J gave up 6 bases, with 12 bases separating them. The CDR3 covers 13 residues. CDR3 nucleotide sequence: TGTGCCAGCAGCCACGACTGGGAGGATACGCAGTATTTT. This gives the protein CASSHDWEDTQYF.

V is TRBV6-6 and J is TRBJ1-2; TRBD1 matches at 11 bases. Germline CDR1 MNHNY, CDR2 SVGAGI (reference sequence). V gave up 6 bases and J gave up 6 bases; unmatched junction bases: 9. CDR3 length equals 15 residues. The CDR3 nucleotides read TGTGCCAGCAGCCTGGGACAGGGGGGGAGCAATGGCTACACCTTC. The encoded protein is CASSLGQGGSNGYTF.

The chain links TRBV18 to TRBJ2-5; 7 bases are shared with TRBD2. The CDR3 sequence is 15 residues long. Germline loops: CDR1 KGHSH, CDR2 LQKENI. Unmatched junction bases numbered 7, after V lost 3 bases and J lost 3 bases. CDR3 sequence: CASSPSTSLKETQYF. As DNA, the CDR3 is TGTGCCAGCTCACCGTCGACTAGCCTCAAAGAGACCCAGTACTTC. The variable domain in full, completed from reference TRBV18 and TRBJ2-5, reads NAGVMQNPRHLVRRRGQEARLRCSPMKGHSHVYWYRQLPEEGLKFMVYLQKENIIDESGMPKERFSAEFPKEGPSILRIQQVVRGDSAAYFCASSPSTSLKETQYFGPGTRLLVL.

The V and J genes are TRBV7-9 and TRBJ1-6; 10 bases line up with TRBD1. CDR1 is SEHNR, CDR2 FQNEAQ, per germline (reference sequence). J lost 10 bases, V lost 5 bases, and 5 bases had no gene match. This CDR3 comprises 14 residues. This chain's CDR3 is CASSPGQGSSPLHF. The CDR3 DNA reads TGTGCCAGCAGCCCGGGACAGGGGAGCTCACCCCTCCACTTT.

The CDR3 loop reads CASSLSKGLGDEKLFF. As DNA, the CDR3 is TGTGCCAGCAGCTTATCTAAGGGGCTTGGAGATGAAAAACTGTTTTTT. The chain recombines TRBV7-8 with TRBJ1-4; D may be TRBD1 (5 bases). Between the trimmed V and J ends, which lost 2 bases and 6 bases, there was a span of 16 bases. Germline V gene sequence: CDR1 SGHVS, CDR2 FQNEAQ. The length of the CDR3 is 16 residues. The full variable domain, with the rest looked up from reference TRBV7-8 and TRBJ1-4, is GAGVSQSPRYKVAKRGQDVALRCDPISGHVSLFWYQQALGQGPEFLTYFQNEAQLDKSGLPSDRFFAERPEGSVSTLKIQRTQQEDSAVYLCASSLSKGLGDEKLFFGSGTQLSVL.

The chain has TRBV19 and TRBJ1-1; 9 nucleotides align to TRBD1. CDR3 length equals 13 residues. In germline, CDR1 is LNHDA, CDR2 SQIVND (reference sequence). V shed 7 bases, J shed 7 bases, and the junction held 7 bases outside the gene matches. The CDR3 here is CASTWDRANEAFF. DNA of the CDR3: TGTGCCAGTACCTGGGACAGGGCCAATGAAGCTTTCTTT.

The chain combines TRBV4-3 with TRBJ2-2; TRBD2 matches at 7 bases. The germline gives CDR1 LGHNA, CDR2 YSLEER. J lost 7 bases, V lost 7 bases, and 9 bases had no gene match. This CDR3 has 14 amino acids. CDR3 DNA: TGCGCCAGCAACAGCGAATGGGGGGGCGGGGAGCTGTTTTTT. It translates to CASNSEWGGGELFF.

The chain combines TRBV28 with TRBJ2-5; D might be TRBD1 (6 bases). Germline-derived CDR1 and CDR2 are MDHEN and SYDVKM. Trimming stripped 5 bases from V and 4 bases from J, with 14 bases between. CDR3 length: 14 residues. The DNA for the CDR3 is TGTGCCAGCAGTGCGAGGGACATTACAGAGACCCAGTACTTC. It specifies CASSARDITETQYF.

Many counts were recorded for this clone. The chain joins TRBV19 to TRBJ1-2, with 8 bases aligning to TRBD1. This CDR3 region has 14 residues. J gave up 8 bases and V 10 bases, and 15 bases lay outside the gene matches. Germline V lookup: CDR1 LNHDA, CDR2 SQIVND (reference sequence). The CDR3: CATKLGQVVGGYTF. For the CDR3, the DNA is TGTGCCACGAAACTGGGACAGGTGGTAGGCGGCTACACCTTC.

J is TRBJ1-1 and V is TRBV2, with D possibly TRBD1 on 5 matching bases. The CDR3 extends over 13 amino acids. Germline V CDR1 and CDR2: SNHLY, FYNNEI. Trimming pared 3 bases from V and 4 bases from J, leaving 9 bases between. The DNA of the CDR3 is TGTGCCAGCAGTGACCGGGGGACCACTGAAGCTTTCTTT. Translating gives CASSDRGTTEAFF.

DNA of the CDR3: TGTGCCAGCAGCTTCCCCTACCGGGGGAACACTGAAGCTTTCTTT. Translating it yields CASSFPYRGNTEAFF. V usage is TRBV11-2 and J usage is TRBJ1-1; D is unresolved. Germline values: CDR1 SGHAT, CDR2 FQNNGV. Trimming stripped 3 bases from V and 1 base from J, with 12 bases between. The CDR3 is made up of 15 amino acids.

This clone was observed at least ten times. The chain uses TRBV13 and TRBJ1-1, with TRBD1 identical over 7 bases. The junction had 7 bases not matched to a gene; V was cut back by 6 bases and J by 6 bases. Germline V gene data show CDR1 as PRHDT and CDR2 as FYEKMQ (reference sequence). The CDR3 is made up of 13 amino acids. The CDR3 loop reads CASSRGQEAEAFF. As DNA, the CDR3 is TGTGCCAGCAGTCGTGGACAGGAGGCTGAAGCTTTCTTT.

This clone was counted between two and nine times. The genes are TRBV5-4 and TRBJ2-7; D not certain. The V gene lost 3 bases and the J gene lost 4 bases, with 5 bases spanning the gap. Germline V gene sequence: CDR1 SGHNT, CDR2 YYREEE (reference sequence). The CDR3 is 11 amino acids. The CDR3 reads CASSSEYEQYF. CDR3 in DNA: TGTGCCAGCAGCTCCGAGTACGAGCAGTACTTC.

The genes are TRBV5-1 and TRBJ2-3, with 8 bases aligning to TRBD2. The V and J ends lost 4 bases and 1 base, in that order; junction bases with no gene match: 8. CDR1 is SGHRS, CDR2 YFSETQ, per germline. This CDR3 contains 16 residues. CDR3 nucleotide sequence: TGCGCCAGCAGCCCCTCAAGAGCGGGGGGCACAGATACGCAGTATTTT. This translates into CASSPSRAGGTDTQYF.

J is TRBJ2-7 and V is TRBV19, with TRBD1 matching over 8 bases. J lost 5 bases, V lost 10 bases, and 10 bases had no gene match. CDR1 is LNHDA and CDR2 is SQIVND in the germline V gene (reference sequence). This CDR3 has 13 residues. For the CDR3, the DNA is TGTGCCACCAGGACAGGGTTGTTCGACGAGCAGTACTTC. Translated, it gives CATRTGLFDEQYF.

The gene calls are TRBV7-2 and TRBJ2-2; 7 nucleotides agree with TRBD2. Germline CDR1 and CDR2: SGHTA and FQGNSA. The CDR3 sequence is 13 residues long. V lost 6 bases, J lost 4 bases, and 2 bases stayed unmatched. In nucleotides, the CDR3 is TGTGCCAGCAGGTGGGGGGGCACCGGGGAGCTGTTTTTT. Its protein product is CASRWGGTGELFF.